These T cell receptor beta chains were read from a single sample in a study of regulatory T cells in long-lasting Graves disease. TCRdb independently ran MiXCR on the multiplex PCR reads; one entry per CDR3 protein. The sample comprises some 490,000 distinct CDR3 sequences, around 12% of which are singletons, and around 10% rests with the top ten. These data were also reused for a study on T cells in Graves' hyperthyroidism and ophthalmopathy.

Source: peripheral blood mononuclear cells (PBMCs), taken at new diagnosis, from a patient treated with antithyroid drugs. The receptors come from a woman aged 25 to 39 with Graves disease. The CDR3 runs from the conserved cysteine through the conserved F or W. The D gene is left open where the match is weak. Not all rows give a size; the values are once, few, many and, for expanded clones, a class.

J,length,size,V,D,DNA,CDR3
TRBJ1-2,13,many,TRBV2,.,TGTGCCAGCAGTGAAGGGCAGTACTATGGCTACACCTTC,CASSEGQYYGYTF
TRBJ1-1,12,few,TRBV29-1,.,TGCAGCGTTGGGGCGGGGGGGCTGGAAGCTTTCTTT,CSVGAGGLEAFF
TRBJ1-1,15,few,TRBV18,.,TGTGCCAGCTCACCAGCCCCCCCAGGCGGCACTGAAGCTTTCTTT,CASSPAPPGGTEAFF
TRBJ2-7,16,many,TRBV28,TRBD1,TGTGCCAGCAGCCAGACAGGGGGATTGGGATCCTACGAGCAGTACTTC,CASSQTGGLGSYEQYF
TRBJ2-1,16,few,TRBV7-2,TRBD2,TGTGCCAGCAGCCCTAGCGGGTTACCCTCCTACAATGAGCAGTTCTTC,CASSPSGLPSYNEQFF
TRBJ1-5,15,many,TRBV2,.,TGTGCCAGCAAGCAGGAACCGAATAGCAATCAGCCCCAGCATTTT,CASKQEPNSNQPQHF
TRBJ2-1,16,many,TRBV6-2/TRBV6-3,.,TGTGCCAGCAGCATAACTAGCTTGAGCTCCTACAATGAGCAGTTCTTC,CASSITSLSSYNEQFF
TRBJ1-6,18,.,TRBV4-1,.,TGCGCCAGCAGCCAAGGTCGCGTGGGGGTGGGATATAATTCACCCCTCCACTTT,CASSQGRVGVGYNSPLHF
TRBJ2-1,15,.,TRBV7-9,TRBD1,TGTGCCAGCAGCCGACGGCAGGGGGCGATCGATGAGCAGTTCTTC,CASSRRQGAIDEQFF
TRBJ2-1,15,many,TRBV27,TRBD2,TGTGCCAGCAGCCACCGACTAGCGGGAGGTTTCGAGCAGTTCTTC,CASSHRLAGGFEQFF
TRBJ1-1,15,many,TRBV5-1,.,TGCGCCAGCAGAGAGAACTCCGGGACCCCTCGGGAGGGTTTCTTT,CASRENSGTPREGFF
TRBJ2-2,15,.,TRBV28,.,TGTGCCAGCAGTTTATCCCCCAGGAGCACCGGGGAGCTGTTTTTT,CASSLSPRSTGELFF
TRBJ2-7,15,many,TRBV28,TRBD2,TGTGCCAGCAGTTTATTAGGCGGGAGGGCCTACGAGCAGTACTTC,CASSLLGGRAYEQYF
TRBJ2-7,18,many,TRBV7-8,TRBD2,TGTGCCAGCAGCTTAGCACTTAGGAGCGGGAGGGGATACTACGAGCAGTACTTC,CASSLALRSGRGYYEQYF
TRBJ2-3,14,many,TRBV11-3,.,TGTGCCAGCAGCTCCGACTCCCCCTGGGATACGCAGTATTTT,CASSSDSPWDTQYF
TRBJ2-1,15,many,TRBV3-1,TRBD2,TGTGCCAGCAGCCTAGACGGACTAGCGGGCAATGAGCAGTTCTTC,CASSLDGLAGNEQFF
TRBJ2-5,14,many,TRBV20-1,.,TGCAGTGCTAGGGCTCTAGCGCACCAAGAGACCCAGTACTTC,CSARALAHQETQYF
TRBJ2-1,12,few,TRBV20-1,.,TGCAGTGCTAGACTTTCTGCCAATGAGCAGTTCTTC,CSARLSANEQFF
TRBJ1-1,14,many,TRBV11-2,.,TGTGCCAGCAGCTCTAACAGGGTGCACACTGAAGCTTTCTTT,CASSSNRVHTEAFF
TRBJ2-5,15,many,TRBV20-1,TRBD2,TGCAGTGCAGACACCAAACTAGCGGGAGACGAGACCCAGTACTTC,CSADTKLAGDETQYF
TRBJ1-2,14,few,TRBV11-3,TRBD1,TGTGCCAGCAGCGCCGGACAGGGGGCGGGTGGCTACACCTTC,CASSAGQGAGGYTF
TRBJ1-2,13,many,TRBV2,.,TGTGCCAGCAGGCACAGGTTCTCCTATGGCTACACCTTC,CASRHRFSYGYTF